This entry lists 21 T cell receptor beta chains sequenced from one sample in a study of blood T cell repertoires in COVID-19 (TCRdb year 2020). Libraries were prepared through the immunoSEQ multiplex PCR assay. The immuneACCESS repertoire file appears here via TCRdb, limited to in-frame rearrangements. These files lack a portion of the clones; in checked studies, under half of the deficit traces to unresolved V genes, and the cause of the others is not known. Present in this sample are some 250,000 clones, approximately 84% of which were seen just once. The ten largest clones add up to about 3% of the sample. Sequencing input: peripheral blood. The receptors derive from a woman in her twenties or thirties who had recovered from COVID-19.

This chain links TRBV19 with TRBJ1-5; 8 nucleotides align to TRBD1. Trimming removed 6 bases from V and 5 bases from J; junction bases left unmatched: 9. Germline V CDR1 and CDR2: LNHDA, SQIVND (reference sequence). There are 15 residues in the CDR3. CDR3 loop: CASSPGTGGYQPQHF. The CDR3 bases are TGTGCCAGTAGCCCCGGGACAGGAGGTTATCAGCCCCAGCATTTT. The full variable domain, rest sourced from reference TRBV19 and TRBJ1-5, is DGGITQSPKYLFRKEGQNVTLSCEQNLNHDAMYWYRQDPGQGLRLIYYSQIVNDFQKGDIAEGYSVSREKKESFPLTVTSAQKNPTAFYLCASSPGTGGYQPQHFGDGTRLSIL.

V gene TRBV12-3 or TRBV12-4 combines with J gene TRBJ2-3; D might be TRBD2 (5 bases). This CDR3 is built from 13 residues. V gave up 6 bases and J gave up 0 bases, with 7 bases separating them. CDR3 protein: CASRGGSTDTQYF. The CDR3 DNA is TGTGCCAGCAGGGGCGGGAGCACAGATACGCAGTATTTT.

The CDR3 DNA reads as TGCGCCAGCAGCCAAGCCCCGGGGGGGGGCTTGGGCTACACCTTC. Residues: CASSQAPGGGLGYTF. V usage is TRBV4-3 and J usage is TRBJ1-2, with a possible D match to TRBD1 (6 bases). Germline V lookup: CDR1 LGHNA, CDR2 YSLEER. This CDR3 region has 15 residues. Between the trimmed V and J ends, which lost 1 base and 8 bases, there was a span of 17 bases.

The chain combines TRBV15 with TRBJ2-7; weak D call: TRBD1 (5 bases). The CDR3 is made up of 16 amino acids. Trimming removed 0 bases from V and 3 bases from J, with 15 bases in between. CDR1 and CDR2 from the germline V gene are LNHNV and YYDKDF (reference sequence). The CDR3 sequence: CATSRDRVDSRYEQYF. For the CDR3, the DNA is TGTGCCACCAGCAGAGACCGGGTTGACAGTCGCTACGAGCAGTACTTC.

This chain links TRBV2 with TRBJ2-7; perhaps TRBD2 as D (5 bases). CDR3 size: 15 residues. CDR1 and CDR2 (germline): SNHLY, FYNNEI. V lost 7 bases, J lost 2 bases, and 18 bases lay in between. As DNA, the CDR3 is TGTGCCAGCACGTACCCCGCGGGTGCCCCCTACGAGCAGTACTTC. Its translation: CASTYPAGAPYEQYF.

The genes are TRBV28 and TRBJ2-7; a weak D match, TRBD1 (5 bases). The CDR3 is made up of 13 amino acids. The germline gives CDR1 MDHEN, CDR2 SYDVKM. Trimming shortened V by 3 bases and J by 2 bases, and 8 bases separated the two germline ends. CDR3 loop: CASSLQGPYEQYF. In DNA form, the CDR3 reads TGTGCCAGCAGTTTGCAGGGCCCCTACGAGCAGTACTTC.

The chain employs TRBV18 and TRBJ1-1; 12 bases are shared with TRBD1. From germline, CDR1 is KGHSH and CDR2 LQKENI. With 2 bases clipped from V and 11 bases from J, the junction kept 9 bases outside the gene matches. CDR3 length: 15 residues. As DNA, the CDR3 is TGTGCCAGCTCACCAGTCCCGGGACAGGGGGCTGGGGCTTTCTTT. Translated, it gives CASSPVPGQGAGAFF. The entire variable domain, with the rest obtained from reference TRBV18 and TRBJ1-1, is as follows: NAGVMQNPRHLVRRRGQEARLRCSPMKGHSHVYWYRQLPEEGLKFMVYLQKENIIDESGMPKERFSAEFPKEGPSILRIQQVVRGDSAAYFCASSPVPGQGAGAFFGQGTRLTVV.

The chain combines TRBV20-1 with TRBJ2-4; 7 bases align to TRBD1. V trimming: 3 bases; J trimming: 0 bases; junction bases outside the gene matches: 8. Germline CDR1 is DFQATT and CDR2 is SNEGSKA (reference sequence). The CDR3 has 16 amino acids. The CDR3 DNA sequence: TGCAGTGCTAGTGTACAGGGGAAATTAGCCAAAAACATTCAGTACTTC. Amino acids: CSASVQGKLAKNIQYF.

The chain joins TRBV2 to TRBJ2-2; TRBD1 matches 8 bases. The J segment lost 0 bases and the V segment lost 9 bases, leaving 3 bases of the junction unmatched. CDR1 is SNHLY and CDR2 is FYNNEI in the germline V gene. This CDR3 has 14 residues. The CDR3 bases are TGTGCCAGTCACAGGGGGACGAACACCGGGGAGCTGTTTTTT. Its protein product is CASHRGTNTGELFF.

The rearrangement joins TRBV9 to TRBJ1-3; D not certain. The germline V gene has CDR1 SGDLS and CDR2 YYNGEE. V gave up 5 bases and J gave up 8 bases, with 14 bases separating them. The CDR3 consists of 13 residues. CDR3 region: CASSSHSIDTIYF. The CDR3 bases are TGTGCCAGCAGTAGCCATTCTATAGACACCATATATTTT.

The chain is built from TRBV10-3 and TRBJ2-5; 8 nucleotides match TRBD2. Looked up from germline, CDR1 is ENHRY and CDR2 is SYGVKD. This CDR3 has 12 amino acids. J lost 5 bases, V lost 11 bases, and 7 bases had no gene match. The CDR3 DNA is TGTGCCGCCGGGGGGGCCGACGAGACCCAGTACTTC. It is translated as CAAGGADETQYF.

This sequence joins TRBV5-5 and TRBJ1-2, with D possibly being TRBD1 (5 bases). The CDR3 is 14 residues long. V lost 0 bases and J lost 4, with 10 bases in between. In germline, CDR1 is SGHKS, CDR2 YYEKEE (reference sequence). The CDR3 loop reads CASSLADRVYGYTF. DNA for the CDR3: TGTGCCAGCAGCTTGGCCGACAGAGTCTATGGCTACACCTTC.

V usage is TRBV4-3 and J usage is TRBJ2-7; 13 bases map to TRBD2. Looked up from germline, CDR1 is LGHNA and CDR2 is YSLEER. The CDR3 runs to 16 residues. With V trimmed by 4 bases and J by 1 base, 4 bases remained unmatched. CDR3 sequence reads: CASSPGGLAGSYEQYF. DNA for the CDR3: TGCGCCAGCAGCCCCGGGGGACTAGCGGGATCCTACGAGCAGTACTTC.

The chain joins TRBV5-1 to TRBJ1-3; the D is unclear. Trimming removed 0 bases at V and 7 bases at J, with 11 bases between. The CDR3 covers 14 residues. Germline CDR1 SGHRS, CDR2 YFSETQ. CDR3 nucleotide sequence: TGCGCCAGCAGCTTGGGGGAAAGAGGGAACACCATATATTTT. It yields the protein CASSLGERGNTIYF. Together with reference TRBV5-1 and TRBJ1-3, the CDR3 gives the full variable domain: KAGVTQTPRYLIKTRGQQVTLSCSPISGHRSVSWYQQTPGQGLQFLFEYFSETQRNKGNFPGRFSGRQFSNSRSEMNVSTLELGDSALYLCASSLGERGNTIYFGEGSWLTVV.

The genes are TRBV7-3 and TRBJ2-5, with 8 bases fitting TRBD2. Germline values: CDR1 SGHTA, CDR2 FQGTGA. V shed 4 bases, J shed 1 base, and the junction held 2 bases outside the gene matches. The CDR3 contains 14 residues. CDR3 region: CASSSTSGQETQYF. In DNA form, the CDR3 reads TGTGCCAGCAGCTCTACTAGCGGCCAAGAGACCCAGTACTTC.

The chain has TRBV7-3 and TRBJ2-2; TRBD2 matches at 8 bases. In germline, CDR1 is SGHTA, CDR2 FQGTGA. CDR3 size: 17 residues. The V segment lost 5 bases and the J segment 5 bases; nucleotides outside the gene matches: 13. CDR3 loop: CASSPRAGGRSTGELFF. The CDR3 region has the DNA TGTGCCAGCAGCCCCAGGGCGGGGGGCCGCAGTACCGGGGAGCTGTTTTTT.

The genes are TRBV5-1 and TRBJ1-2, with 9 bases that match TRBD1. The junction had 6 bases not matched to a gene; V was cut back by 4 bases and J by 2 bases. The CDR3 loop spans 15 amino acids. In germline, CDR1 is SGHRS, CDR2 YFSETQ. The CDR3 protein is CASSRGTGTNYGYTF. The CDR3 DNA is TGCGCCAGCAGCCGCGGGACAGGGACCAACTATGGCTACACCTTC.

The chain carries TRBV18 and TRBJ1-6; D perhaps matches TRBD1 (6 bases). V shed 4 bases and J shed 8 bases, with 15 bases lying between them. The CDR3 sequence is 15 residues long. CDR1 KGHSH and CDR2 LQKENI come from the germline V gene. CDR3 DNA: TGTGCCAGCTCACTTACAGGGAGGGCGGATTCACCCCTCCACTTT. It encodes CASSLTGRADSPLHF.

The chain links TRBV5-1 to TRBJ2-3; TRBD2 aligns across 13 bases. CDR3 length: 16 residues. With V trimmed by 4 bases and J by 5 bases, 7 bases remained unmatched. Germline V gene sequence: CDR1 SGHRS, CDR2 YFSETQ. This chain's CDR3 is CASSAGLAGPGDTQYF. CDR3 in DNA: TGCGCCAGCAGCGCGGGACTAGCGGGGCCCGGAGATACGCAGTATTTT.

Only one count was recorded for this clone. J is TRBJ2-3 and V is TRBV5-1; 11 nucleotides align to TRBD2. V shed 4 bases, J shed 1 base, and the junction held 11 bases outside the gene matches. Looked up from germline, CDR1 is SGHRS and CDR2 is YFSETQ. The length of the CDR3 is 18 residues. As DNA, the CDR3 is TGCGCCAGCAGCGTGGGGCTAGCGGGGGGTCCGGGCACAGATACGCAGTATTTT. It encodes CASSVGLAGGPGTDTQYF.

CDR3 amino acids: CASSFSTTAPETGELFF. The DNA of the CDR3 is TGTGCCAGCAGCTTCAGTACGACAGCTCCAGAGACCGGGGAGCTGTTTTTT. The chain carries TRBV7-7 and TRBJ2-2; perhaps TRBD1 as D (5 bases). CDR3 length equals 17 residues. Germline V CDR1 and CDR2: SSHAT, FNYEAQ (reference sequence). V lost 3 bases, J lost 5 bases, and 19 bases lay in between.